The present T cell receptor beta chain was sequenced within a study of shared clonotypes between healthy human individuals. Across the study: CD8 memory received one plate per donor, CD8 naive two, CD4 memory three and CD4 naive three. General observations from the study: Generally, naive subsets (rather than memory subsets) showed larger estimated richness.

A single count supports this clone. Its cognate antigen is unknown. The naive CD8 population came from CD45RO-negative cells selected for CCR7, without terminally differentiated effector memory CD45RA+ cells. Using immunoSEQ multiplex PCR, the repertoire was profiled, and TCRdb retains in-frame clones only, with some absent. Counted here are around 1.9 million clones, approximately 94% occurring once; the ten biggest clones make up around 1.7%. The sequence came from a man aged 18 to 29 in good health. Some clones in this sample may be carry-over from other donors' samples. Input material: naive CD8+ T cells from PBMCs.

Written as DNA, the CDR3 is TGTGCCAGCAGCCCCCGGACTAGCGGGAGGGCCGGAACGAGCACAGATACGCAGTATTTT. It is translated as CASSPRTSGRAGTSTDTQYF. The gene calls are TRBV9 and TRBJ2-3, with TRBD2 identical over 15 bases. CDR3 length equals 20 residues. The V and J ends lost 4 bases and 0 bases, in that order; junction bases with no gene match: 12. CDR1 and CDR2 (germline): SGDLS, YYNGEE.